These 5 T cell receptor beta chains were sequenced from one sample in a study of radiation and T cells in renal cell carcinoma. Profiling relied on immunoSEQ multiplex PCR, and the TCRdb table lists in-frame clones only, not all of them. The sample holds roughly 20,000 clones, approximately 62% seen once. Specified treatment: 15 Gy SBRT to primary tumor, nephrectomy 4 weeks later. This sample comprised tumor tissue, obtained from a patient whose treatment included radiotherapy and nephrectomy. These receptors all stem from a woman in her seventies with renal cell carcinoma.

Only a few counts were recorded for this clone. The V gene is TRBV27, the J gene TRBJ2-2; D is ambiguous. Germline-derived CDR1 and CDR2 are MNHEY and SMNVEV (reference sequence). CDR3 size: 12 residues. The V gene lost 2 bases and the J gene lost 7 bases, with 5 bases spanning the gap. The CDR3 DNA reads as TGTGCCAGCAGTTTAGTAGTCGGGGAGCTGTTTTTT. Protein sequence: CASSLVVGELFF.

The CDR3 region has the DNA TGTGCCAGCAGCTCCCACGATCAGGGGGGCTCTAGTTCACCCCTCCACTTT. Its protein is CASSSHDQGGSSSPLHF. The rearrangement uses TRBV7-5 and TRBJ1-6; whether TRBD1, the table's D call, matches the DNA was not checked. TRBV7-5 is an annotated pseudogene. The CDR3 is made up of 17 amino acids.

The V gene is TRBV13, the J gene TRBJ1-2; tentative D call: TRBD1 (6 bases). Per the germline V gene, CDR1 is PRHDT and CDR2 is FYEKMQ (reference sequence). The germline V and J ends were trimmed by 5 bases and 4 bases, with 8 bases remaining between them. The CDR3 is 12 residues long. The CDR3 protein is CASSQGFYGYTF. In DNA, the CDR3 is TGTGCCAGCAGCCAGGGGTTCTATGGCTACACCTTC.

The CDR3: CASTQPGGGSYGYTF. The CDR3 nucleotides read TGCGCCAGCACACAACCAGGGGGCGGTAGCTATGGCTACACCTTC. V gene TRBV5-1 combines with J gene TRBJ1-2, with 8 bases identical to TRBD1. With 6 bases clipped from V and 4 bases from J, the junction kept 11 bases outside the gene matches. Germline CDR1 reads SGHRS; CDR2 reads YFSETQ. The CDR3 has 15 amino acids.

This clone was detected once. The rearrangement joins TRBV11-3 to TRBJ2-2; D possibly corresponds to TRBD1 (6 bases). The CDR3 is 15 residues long. Per germline, CDR1 SGHNT and CDR2 YENEEA. Trimming cost V 3 bases and J 1 base, with 9 bases left between them. This chain's CDR3 is CASSFRGQNTGELFF. The CDR3 DNA follows: TGTGCCAGCAGCTTCCGGGGACAGAACACCGGGGAGCTGTTTTTT. Looking up the rest from reference TRBV11-3 and TRBJ2-2 gives the full variable domain: EAGVVQSPRYKIIEKKQPVAFWCNPISGHNTLYWYLQNLGQGPELLIRYENEEAVDDSQLPKDRFSAERLKGVDSTLKIQPAELGDSAVYLCASSFRGQNTGELFFGEGSRLTVL.